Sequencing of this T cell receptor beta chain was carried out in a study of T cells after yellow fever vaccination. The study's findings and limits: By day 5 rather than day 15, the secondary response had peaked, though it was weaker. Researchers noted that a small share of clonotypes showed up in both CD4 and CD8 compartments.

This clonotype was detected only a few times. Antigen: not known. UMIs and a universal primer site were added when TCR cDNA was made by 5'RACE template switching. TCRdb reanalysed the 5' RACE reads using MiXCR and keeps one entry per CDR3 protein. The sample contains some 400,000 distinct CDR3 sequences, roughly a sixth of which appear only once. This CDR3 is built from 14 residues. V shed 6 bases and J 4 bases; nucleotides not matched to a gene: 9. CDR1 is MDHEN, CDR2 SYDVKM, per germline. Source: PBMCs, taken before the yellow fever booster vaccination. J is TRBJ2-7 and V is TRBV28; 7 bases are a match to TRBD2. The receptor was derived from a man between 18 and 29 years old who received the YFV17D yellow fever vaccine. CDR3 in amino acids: CASRGPGLNYEQYV. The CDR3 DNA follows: TGTGCCAGCAGGGGACCGGGACTAAATTACGAGCAGTACGTC.